These 18 T cell receptor beta chains share one sample of origin, sequenced in a study of beta chain features in type 1 diabetes. Every isolated RNA sample was fully reverse transcribed, so sequencing captured expressed TCRB transcripts. The data were produced by immunoSEQ multiplex PCR, yet TCRdb's version contains in-frame clones alone and is incomplete. The data hold about 140,000 clones, with roughly 10% observed a single time. The sequenced sample was central memory CD4+ T cells from blood. The receptor set was obtained from a woman in her forties in good health.

The chain is built from TRBV7-2 and TRBJ1-1; 7 nucleotides agree with TRBD1. The germline V gene encodes CDR1 SGHTA and CDR2 FQGNSA. The CDR3 is made up of 14 amino acids. After removal of 5 bases from V and 6 bases from J, the junction contained 9 bases not matched to a gene. The CDR3 sequence is CASSTGQPRPEAFF. For the CDR3, the DNA is TGTGCCAGCAGCACGGGACAGCCTCGTCCTGAAGCTTTCTTT.

In DNA form, the CDR3 reads TGTGCCAGCAGCCTTCTACAGGGAAATTCACCCCTCCACTTT. Amino acids: CASSLLQGNSPLHF. The rearrangement joins TRBV7-6 to TRBJ1-6; possibly TRBD1 for D (6 bases). Germline CDR1 SGHVS, CDR2 FNYEAQ. CDR3 length: 14 amino acids. The V and J ends lost 5 bases and 7 bases respectively, with 12 bases between them.

There are a few counts of this clone. This chain joins TRBV5-1 and TRBJ2-1, with D possibly being TRBD1 (5 bases). In germline, CDR1 is SGHRS, CDR2 YFSETQ. There are 16 residues in the CDR3. V was clipped by 2 bases and J by 7 bases, with 19 bases between them. The CDR3 DNA reads TGCGCCAGCAGCTTAAACTGGCAGGGTCTCCGTAATGAGCAGTTCTTC. Its protein is CASSLNWQGLRNEQFF.

This clone was observed a handful of times. V usage is TRBV5-4 and J usage is TRBJ2-3; 8 bases are a match to TRBD2. J gave up 3 bases and V 3 bases, and 3 bases lay outside the gene matches. Germline V gives CDR1 SGHNT, CDR2 YYREEE (reference sequence). The length of the CDR3 is 14 residues. In DNA, the CDR3 is TGTGCCAGCAGCTACGGGGGGGCTACAGATACGCAGTATTTT. It encodes CASSYGGATDTQYF.

CDR3 loop: CASSLRELAGANNEQFF. In DNA, the CDR3 is TGTGCCAGCAGTTTAAGGGAACTAGCGGGGGCGAACAATGAGCAGTTCTTC. V and J are TRBV27 and TRBJ2-1; 11 bases are shared with TRBD2. The CDR3 is made up of 17 amino acids. V dropped 2 bases and J dropped 5; count of bases not matched to a gene: 8. The germline V gene has CDR1 MNHEY and CDR2 SMNVEV (reference sequence).

This clone has only a few counts. The chain has TRBV7-8 and TRBJ1-1; the match to TRBD1 covers 8 bases. The V segment lost 5 bases and the J segment 6 bases; nucleotides outside the gene matches: 8. This CDR3 is 14 amino acids long. Germline V gives CDR1 SGHVS, CDR2 FQNEAQ. The CDR3 nucleotides read TGTGCCAGCAGCACGAGGACAGGGAATCCTGAAGCTTTCTTT. Its protein product is CASSTRTGNPEAFF.

The V and J genes are TRBV28 and TRBJ1-5; the match to TRBD1 covers 9 bases. J lost 5 bases, V lost 6 bases, and 8 bases had no gene match. The CDR3 runs to 15 residues. Germline V gene sequence: CDR1 MDHEN, CDR2 SYDVKM. The CDR3 DNA follows: TGTGCCAGCAGCACACCGGGACAGGGAGATCAGCCCCAGCATTTT. Amino acid sequence: CASSTPGQGDQPQHF.

The genes are TRBV5-6 and TRBJ2-3; D unclear. Deletions cut 5 bases from V and 0 bases from J, with 7 bases between. There are 13 residues in the CDR3. Per germline, CDR1 SGHDT and CDR2 YYEEEE. The CDR3 nucleotides are TGTGCCAGCAGGTTGACTAGCACAGATACGCAGTATTTT. It codes for CASRLTSTDTQYF.

The chain has TRBV5-1 and TRBJ2-7, with 7 bases lining up with TRBD2. Germline V CDR1 and CDR2: SGHRS, YFSETQ. The CDR3 sequence is 15 residues long. With V trimmed by 1 base and J by 3 bases, 7 bases remained unmatched. The CDR3 DNA reads as TGCGCCAGCAGCTTGACGGCAGGGAGGGGCTACGAGCAGTACTTC. Its protein is CASSLTAGRGYEQYF.

This sequence joins TRBV7-9 and TRBJ2-1, with a tentative D call TRBD2 (5 bases). The CDR3 has 14 residues. Germline V gene data show CDR1 as SEHNR and CDR2 as FQNEAQ (reference sequence). V was clipped by 3 bases and J by 5 bases, with 11 bases between them. CDR3 loop: CASSLETTDNEQFF. The CDR3 region has the DNA TGTGCCAGCAGCTTGGAGACTACGGACAATGAGCAGTTCTTC.

This clone was counted between two and nine times. The chain has TRBV19 and TRBJ2-3; D is perhaps TRBD1 (5 bases). The CDR3 loop spans 15 amino acids. The V and J ends lost 5 bases and 4 bases respectively, with 16 bases between them. Germline assignment: CDR1 LNHDA and CDR2 SQIVND (reference sequence). For the CDR3, the DNA is TGTGCCAGTAGTCAGGGTAGGTTCAGCGCAGATACGCAGTATTTT. The encoded protein is CASSQGRFSADTQYF. The whole variable domain, filled in from reference TRBV19 and TRBJ2-3, reads DGGITQSPKYLFRKEGQNVTLSCEQNLNHDAMYWYRQDPGQGLRLIYYSQIVNDFQKGDIAEGYSVSREKKESFPLTVTSAQKNPTAFYLCASSQGRFSADTQYFGPGTRLTVL.

The chain recombines TRBV4-3 with TRBJ1-5, with D possibly being TRBD1 (6 bases). Germline CDR1 and CDR2: LGHNA and YSLEER. Deletions cut 4 bases from V and 9 bases from J, with 22 bases between. The CDR3 length is 16 residues. This CDR3 is CASSRIRDTRNSPQHF. Here the CDR3 DNA reads TGCGCCAGCAGCCGGATCCGGGACACCCGTAATTCGCCCCAGCATTTT.

The chain links TRBV21-1 to TRBJ2-3; the D segment call TRBD1 is taken from the table without a DNA check. TRBV21-1 is a recognized pseudogene. The CDR3 has 16 residues. The CDR3 DNA sequence: TGTGCCAGCAGCCCCTGGCACAGGGTTTTCACAGATACGCAGTATTTT. Amino acids: CASSPWHRVFTDTQYF.

The V and J genes are TRBV19 and TRBJ2-5; 7 nucleotides match TRBD2. The J call may be faulty, since TRBJ2-7 better matches the DNA end. This CDR3 contains 14 residues. Germline values: CDR1 LNHDA, CDR2 SQIVND (reference sequence). The CDR3, as DNA: TGTGCCACCAAAGGGGACTACGCTAGTTACGAGCAGTACTTC. Translated, it gives CATKGDYASYEQYF.

The chain is built from TRBV29-1 and TRBJ2-7; TRBD2 aligns across 12 bases. This CDR3 region has 17 residues. The V gene's germline CDR1 is SQVTM and CDR2 ANQGSEA. J lost 0 bases, V lost 4 bases, and 10 bases had no gene match. The CDR3 DNA follows: TGCAGCGTTGGAGCGACTAGCGGGGGCCGTAGCTCCTACGAGCAGTACTTC. Its translation is CSVGATSGGRSSYEQYF.

The CDR3 DNA reads as TGTGCCAGCATAATGCGGGGCGGGGCGAATGAGCAGTTCTTC. Its translation is CASIMRGGANEQFF. The rearrangement uses TRBV2 and TRBJ2-1; possibly TRBD2 for D (6 bases). In germline, CDR1 is SNHLY, CDR2 FYNNEI. V lost 7 bases and J 7 bases, leaving 17 bases between the germline ends. This CDR3 has 14 amino acids.

This clone was observed a handful of times. The V call is TRBV5-6, the J call TRBJ2-7, with TRBD1 identical over 9 bases. The J segment lost 5 bases and the V segment lost 4 bases, leaving 4 bases of the junction unmatched. The CDR3 is made up of 13 amino acids. Per the germline V gene, CDR1 is SGHDT and CDR2 is YYEEEE. This CDR3 is CASSQDRGDEQYF. The CDR3 region has the DNA TGTGCCAGCAGCCAGGACAGGGGCGACGAGCAGTACTTC. Full variable domain (remainder filled in from reference TRBV5-6 and TRBJ2-7): DAGVTQSPTHLIKTRGQQVTLRCSPKSGHDTVSWYQQALGQGPQFIFQYYEEEERQRGNFPDRFSGHQFPNYSSELNVNALLLGDSALYLCASSQDRGDEQYFGPGTRLTVT.

Only a few counts were recorded for this clone. This chain links TRBV10-3 with TRBJ1-2, with 8 bases identical to TRBD1. Unmatched junction bases numbered 8, after V lost 5 bases and J lost 6 bases. CDR3 length equals 14 residues. Per the germline V gene, CDR1 is ENHRY and CDR2 is SYGVKD. The CDR3 loop is CAISRQGAGDGYTF. In DNA, the CDR3 is TGTGCCATCAGTCGTCAGGGGGCTGGAGATGGCTACACCTTC.